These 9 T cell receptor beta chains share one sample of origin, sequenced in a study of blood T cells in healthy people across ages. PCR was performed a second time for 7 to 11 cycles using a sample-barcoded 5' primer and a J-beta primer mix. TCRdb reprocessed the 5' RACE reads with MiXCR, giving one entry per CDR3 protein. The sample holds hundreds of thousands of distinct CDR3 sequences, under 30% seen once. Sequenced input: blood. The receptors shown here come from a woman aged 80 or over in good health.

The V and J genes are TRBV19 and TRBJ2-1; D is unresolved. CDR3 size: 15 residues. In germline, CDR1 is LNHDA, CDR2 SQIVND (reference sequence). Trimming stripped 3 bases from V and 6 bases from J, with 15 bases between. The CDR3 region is CASSISRSTFNEQFF. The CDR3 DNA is TGTGCCAGTAGTATTAGCCGTTCAACGTTCAATGAGCAGTTCTTC.

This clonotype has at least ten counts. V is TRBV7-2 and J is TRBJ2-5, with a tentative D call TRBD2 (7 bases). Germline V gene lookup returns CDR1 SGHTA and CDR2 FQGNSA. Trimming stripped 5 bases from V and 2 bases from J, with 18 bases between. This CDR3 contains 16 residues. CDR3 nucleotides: TGTGCCAGCAGCAGGGTCCGGGGGGCCTTACAAGAGACCCAGTACTTC. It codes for CASSRVRGALQETQYF.

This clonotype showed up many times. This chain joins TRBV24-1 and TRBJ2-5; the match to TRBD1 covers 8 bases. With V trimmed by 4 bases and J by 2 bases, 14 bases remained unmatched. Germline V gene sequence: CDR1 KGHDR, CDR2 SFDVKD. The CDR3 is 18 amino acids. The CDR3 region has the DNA TGTGCCACCAGTGACGCCTCTAATCGACAGGGGTCGCAAGAGACCCAGTACTTC. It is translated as CATSDASNRQGSQETQYF.

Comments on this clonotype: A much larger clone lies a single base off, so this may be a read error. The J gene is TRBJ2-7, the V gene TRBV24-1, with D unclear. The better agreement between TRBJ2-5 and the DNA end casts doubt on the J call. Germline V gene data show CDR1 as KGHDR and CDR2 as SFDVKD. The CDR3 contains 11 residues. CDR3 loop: CATSNGETQYF. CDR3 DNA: TGTGCCACCAGTAATGGAGAGACCCAGTACTTC.

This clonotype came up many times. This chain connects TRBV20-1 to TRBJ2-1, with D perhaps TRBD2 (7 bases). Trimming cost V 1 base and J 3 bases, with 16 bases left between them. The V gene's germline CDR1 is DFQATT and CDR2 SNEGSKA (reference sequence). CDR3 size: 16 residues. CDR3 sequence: CSARVSRGGIYNEQFF. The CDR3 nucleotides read TGCAGTGCTAGAGTCAGTAGGGGGGGCATCTACAATGAGCAGTTCTTC.

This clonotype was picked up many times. Here the CDR3 reads CASSLRRMARGGGEQFF. The CDR3 region has the DNA TGTGCCAGCAGCCTCAGGAGGATGGCGCGGGGTGGGGGTGAGCAGTTCTTC. The rearrangement uses TRBV13 and TRBJ2-1; D possibly corresponds to TRBD2 (6 bases). Germline lookup yields CDR1 PRHDT and CDR2 FYEKMQ (reference sequence). V was clipped by 5 bases and J by 9 bases, with 26 bases between them. This CDR3 has 17 residues.

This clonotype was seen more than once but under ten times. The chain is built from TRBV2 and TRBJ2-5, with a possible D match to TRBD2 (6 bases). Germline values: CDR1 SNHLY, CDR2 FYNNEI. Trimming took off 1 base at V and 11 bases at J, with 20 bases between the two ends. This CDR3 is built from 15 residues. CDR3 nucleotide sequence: TGTGCCAGCAGTGAAGGGCGGGGAAACTACAATGAGCAGTACTTC. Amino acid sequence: CASSEGRGNYNEQYF.

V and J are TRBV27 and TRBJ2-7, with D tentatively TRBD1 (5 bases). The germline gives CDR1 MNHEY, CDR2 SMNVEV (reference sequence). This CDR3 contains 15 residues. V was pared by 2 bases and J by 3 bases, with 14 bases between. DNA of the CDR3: TGTGCCAGCAGTTTAAAGCCCACAGGAGTCTACGAGCAGTACTTC. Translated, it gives CASSLKPTGVYEQYF.

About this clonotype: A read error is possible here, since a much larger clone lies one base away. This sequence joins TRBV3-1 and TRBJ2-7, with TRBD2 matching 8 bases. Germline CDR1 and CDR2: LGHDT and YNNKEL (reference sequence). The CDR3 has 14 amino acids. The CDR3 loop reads CAGSPQRGLVEQYF. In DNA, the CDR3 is TGTGCCGGCAGCCCGCAGCGGGGGCTGGTTGAGCAGTACTTC.